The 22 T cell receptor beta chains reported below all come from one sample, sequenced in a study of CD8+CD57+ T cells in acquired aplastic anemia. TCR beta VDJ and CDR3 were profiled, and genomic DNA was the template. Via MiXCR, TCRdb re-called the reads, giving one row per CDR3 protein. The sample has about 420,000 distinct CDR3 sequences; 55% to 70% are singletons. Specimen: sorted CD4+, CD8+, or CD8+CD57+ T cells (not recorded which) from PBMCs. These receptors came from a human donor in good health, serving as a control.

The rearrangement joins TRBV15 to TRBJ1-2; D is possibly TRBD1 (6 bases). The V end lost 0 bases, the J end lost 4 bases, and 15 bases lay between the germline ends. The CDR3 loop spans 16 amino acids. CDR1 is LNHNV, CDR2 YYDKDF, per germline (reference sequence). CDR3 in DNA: TGTGCCACCAGCAGAGATAAGGAGGACAGCGTCTATGGCTACACCTTC. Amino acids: CATSRDKEDSVYGYTF.

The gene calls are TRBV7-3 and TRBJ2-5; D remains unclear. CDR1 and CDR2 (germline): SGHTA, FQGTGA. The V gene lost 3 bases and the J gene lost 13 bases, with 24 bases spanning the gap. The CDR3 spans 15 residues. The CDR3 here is CASSFPRRVGPTRYF. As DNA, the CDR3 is TGTGCCAGCAGCTTCCCTAGACGGGTAGGGCCCACGAGGTACTTC.

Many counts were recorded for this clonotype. CDR3 nucleotide sequence: TGTGCCAGCAGCCGAACAGGGGAAATATCCTACAATGAGCAGTTCTTC. Translated, it gives CASSRTGEISYNEQFF. This chain joins TRBV9 and TRBJ2-1; 7 bases align to TRBD1. Germline CDR1 is SGDLS and CDR2 is YYNGEE. The CDR3 covers 16 residues. The J segment lost 1 base and the V segment lost 4 bases, leaving 8 bases of the junction unmatched.

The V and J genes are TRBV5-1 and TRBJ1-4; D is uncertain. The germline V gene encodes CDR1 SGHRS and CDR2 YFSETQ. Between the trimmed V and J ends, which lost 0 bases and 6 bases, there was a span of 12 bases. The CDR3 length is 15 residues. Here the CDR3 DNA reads TGCGCCAGCAGCTTGGCAGTCTCCTACGATGAAAAACTGTTTTTT. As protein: CASSLAVSYDEKLFF.

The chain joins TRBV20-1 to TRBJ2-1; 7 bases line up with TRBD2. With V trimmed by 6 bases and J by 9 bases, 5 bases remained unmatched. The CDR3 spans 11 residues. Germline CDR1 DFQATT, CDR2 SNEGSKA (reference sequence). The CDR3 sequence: CSAHLAGEQFF. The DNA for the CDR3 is TGCAGTGCCCACTTAGCGGGTGAGCAGTTCTTC.

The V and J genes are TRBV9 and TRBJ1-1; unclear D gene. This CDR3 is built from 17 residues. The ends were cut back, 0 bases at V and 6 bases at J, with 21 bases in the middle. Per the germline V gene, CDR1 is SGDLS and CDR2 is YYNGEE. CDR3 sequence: CASSVDGDSAEQSEAFF. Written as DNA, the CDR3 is TGTGCCAGCAGCGTAGACGGAGACTCCGCCGAGCAGTCTGAAGCTTTCTTT.

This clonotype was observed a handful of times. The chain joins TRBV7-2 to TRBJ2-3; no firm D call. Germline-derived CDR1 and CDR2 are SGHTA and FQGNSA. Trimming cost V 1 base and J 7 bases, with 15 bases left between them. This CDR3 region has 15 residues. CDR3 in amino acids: CASSLEGSLLNTQYF. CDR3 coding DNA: TGTGCCAGCAGCTTAGAGGGCAGTTTACTAAATACGCAGTATTTT.

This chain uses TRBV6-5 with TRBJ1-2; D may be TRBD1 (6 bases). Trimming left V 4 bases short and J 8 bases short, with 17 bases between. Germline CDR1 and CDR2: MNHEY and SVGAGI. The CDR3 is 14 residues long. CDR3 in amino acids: CASSSSGGAYGYTF. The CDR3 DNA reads TGTGCCAGCAGTTCTAGCGGGGGGGCCTACGGCTACACCTTC.

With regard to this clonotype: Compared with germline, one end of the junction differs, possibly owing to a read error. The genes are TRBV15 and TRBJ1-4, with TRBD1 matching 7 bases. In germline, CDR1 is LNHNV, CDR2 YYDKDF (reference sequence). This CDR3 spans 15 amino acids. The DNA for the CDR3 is TGCGCCAGCAGCCCGGCGCACAGGGGATCCGAAAAACTGTTTTTT. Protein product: CASSPAHRGSEKLFF.

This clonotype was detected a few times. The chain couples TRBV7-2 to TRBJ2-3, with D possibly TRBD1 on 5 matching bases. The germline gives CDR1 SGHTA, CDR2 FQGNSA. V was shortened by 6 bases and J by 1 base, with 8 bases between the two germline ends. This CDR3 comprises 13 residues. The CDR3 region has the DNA TGTGCCAGCAGAGGGGTGGGCACAGATACGCAGTATTTT. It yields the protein CASRGVGTDTQYF.

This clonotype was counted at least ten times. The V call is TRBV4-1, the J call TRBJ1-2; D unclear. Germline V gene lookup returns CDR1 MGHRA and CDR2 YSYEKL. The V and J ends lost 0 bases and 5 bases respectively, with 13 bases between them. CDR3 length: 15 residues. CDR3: CASSQDQADPYGYTF. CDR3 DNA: TGCGCCAGCAGCCAAGATCAGGCGGATCCTTATGGCTACACCTTC.

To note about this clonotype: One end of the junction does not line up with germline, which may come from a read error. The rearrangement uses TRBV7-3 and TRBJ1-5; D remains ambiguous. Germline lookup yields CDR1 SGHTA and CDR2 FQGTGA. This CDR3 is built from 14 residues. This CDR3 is CASSVQKTPGSWFF. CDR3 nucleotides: TGTGCCAGCAGCGTACAGAAAACACCGGGGAGCTGGTTTTTT.

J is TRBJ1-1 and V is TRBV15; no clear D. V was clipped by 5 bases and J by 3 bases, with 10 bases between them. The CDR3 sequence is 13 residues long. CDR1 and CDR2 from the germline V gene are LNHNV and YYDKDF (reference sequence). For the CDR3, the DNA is TGTGCCACCAGCCGTAATATAGACACTGAAGCTTTCTTT. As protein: CATSRNIDTEAFF.

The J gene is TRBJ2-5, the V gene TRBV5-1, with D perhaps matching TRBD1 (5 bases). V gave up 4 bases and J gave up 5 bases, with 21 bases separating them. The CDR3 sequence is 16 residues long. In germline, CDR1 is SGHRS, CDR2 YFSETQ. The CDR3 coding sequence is TGCGCCAGCAGCCCGGACACAAACGATGGCATGGAGACCCAGTACTTC. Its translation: CASSPDTNDGMETQYF.

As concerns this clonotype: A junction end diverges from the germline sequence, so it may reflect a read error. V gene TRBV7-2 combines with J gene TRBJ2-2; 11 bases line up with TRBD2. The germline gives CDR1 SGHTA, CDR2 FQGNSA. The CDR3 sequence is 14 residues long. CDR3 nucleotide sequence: TGTGCCAGCAGCTCGAAGACTAGCGGGAAAGGAGGAGATTTT. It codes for CASSSKTSGKGGDF. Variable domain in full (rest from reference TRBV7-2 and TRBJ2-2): GAGVSQSPSNKVTEKGKDVELRCDPISGHTALYWYRQSLGQGLEFLIYFQGNSAPDKSGLPSDRFSAERTGGSVSTLTIQRTQQEDSAVYLCASSSKTSGKGGDFGEGSRLTVL.

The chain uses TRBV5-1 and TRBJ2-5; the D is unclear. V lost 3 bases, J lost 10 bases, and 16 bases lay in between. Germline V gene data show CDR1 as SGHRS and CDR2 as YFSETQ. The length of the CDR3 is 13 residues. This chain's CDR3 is CASSSIGRAIQYF. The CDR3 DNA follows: TGCGCCAGCAGCTCGATAGGACGCGCTATCCAGTACTTC. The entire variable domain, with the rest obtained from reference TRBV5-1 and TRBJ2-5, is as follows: KAGVTQTPRYLIKTRGQQVTLSCSPISGHRSVSWYQQTPGQGLQFLFEYFSETQRNKGNFPGRFSGRQFSNSRSEMNVSTLELGDSALYLCASSSIGRAIQYFGPGTRLLVL.

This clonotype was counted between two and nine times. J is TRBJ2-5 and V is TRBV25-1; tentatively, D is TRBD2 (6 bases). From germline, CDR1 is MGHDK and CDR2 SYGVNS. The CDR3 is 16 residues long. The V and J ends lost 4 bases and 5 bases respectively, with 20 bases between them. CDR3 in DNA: TGTGCCAGCAGTGGCCTTGCGGGGCAAGTTCGGGAGACCCAGTACTTC. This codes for CASSGLAGQVRETQYF.

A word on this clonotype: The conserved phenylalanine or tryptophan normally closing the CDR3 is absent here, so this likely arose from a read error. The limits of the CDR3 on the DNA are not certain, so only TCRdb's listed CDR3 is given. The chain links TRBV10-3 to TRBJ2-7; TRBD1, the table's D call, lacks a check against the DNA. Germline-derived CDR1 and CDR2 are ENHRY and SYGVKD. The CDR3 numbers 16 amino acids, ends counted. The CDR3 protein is CAISESGGGSPLHFGI.

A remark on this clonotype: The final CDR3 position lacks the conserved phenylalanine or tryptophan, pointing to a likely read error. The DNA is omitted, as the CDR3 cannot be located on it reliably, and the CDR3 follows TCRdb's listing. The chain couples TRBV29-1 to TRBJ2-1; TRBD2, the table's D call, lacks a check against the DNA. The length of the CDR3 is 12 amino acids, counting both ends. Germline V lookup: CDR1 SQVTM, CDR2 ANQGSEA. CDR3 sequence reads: CSVGRENHDFGP.

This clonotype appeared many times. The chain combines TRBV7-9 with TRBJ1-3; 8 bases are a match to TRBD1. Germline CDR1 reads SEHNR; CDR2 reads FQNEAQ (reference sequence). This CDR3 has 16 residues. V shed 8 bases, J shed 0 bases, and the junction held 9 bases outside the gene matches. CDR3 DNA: TGTGCCAGCTCGACAGGGGCCTTCATCTCTGGAAACACCATATATTTT. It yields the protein CASSTGAFISGNTIYF.

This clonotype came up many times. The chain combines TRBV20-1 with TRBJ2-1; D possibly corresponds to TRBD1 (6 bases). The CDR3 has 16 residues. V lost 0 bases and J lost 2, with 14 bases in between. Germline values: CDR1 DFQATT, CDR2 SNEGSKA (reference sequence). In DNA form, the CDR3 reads TGCAGTGCTAGAGATTTGCTGCAGGGGACCTACAATGAGCAGTTCTTC. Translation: CSARDLLQGTYNEQFF.

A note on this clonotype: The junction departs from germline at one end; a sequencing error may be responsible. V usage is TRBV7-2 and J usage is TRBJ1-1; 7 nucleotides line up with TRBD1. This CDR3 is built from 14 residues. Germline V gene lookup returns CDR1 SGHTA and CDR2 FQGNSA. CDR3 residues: CASSVGPGQIEALF. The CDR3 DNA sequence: TGTGCCAGCAGCGTAGGTCCGGGACAGATTGAAGCTCTCTTT.